This paragraph reports one TCR beta chain. The data are from a study of blood T cell repertoires in COVID-19. The wider study: From T cells, B-cell-depleted T cells, or PBMCs came the material, which was cDNA or gDNA.

The table came from immunoSEQ multiplex PCR; TCRdb's copy has only in-frame clones and leaves some out. The sample includes about 87,000 clones, approximately 85% of them seen just once. The ends were cut back, 8 bases at V and 5 bases at J, with 14 bases in the middle. This CDR3 contains 13 residues. CDR1 is LNHNV, CDR2 YYDKDF, per germline (reference sequence). The sequenced material came from peripheral blood. This chain uses TRBV15 with TRBJ2-3; D might be TRBD2 (5 bases). This TCR was recovered from a woman aged 80 or older with COVID-19, enrolled during active disease. The CDR3: CATADGMKDTQYF. CDR3 DNA: TGTGCCACCGCTGACGGGATGAAAGATACGCAGTATTTT.